This TCR beta chain was recorded in a study of post-analysis software for immune sequencing data. As concerns this clonotype: The antigen remains unidentified. At one of its ends the junction is not consistent with the germline gene, which may arise from a read error.

This CDR3 is 14 amino acids long. Germline V CDR1 and CDR2: DFQATT, SNEGSKA (reference sequence). Overall study findings and caveats: Significantly lower normalized Chao1 diversity was seen in multiple sclerosis patients than in controls. With TRBV5-6, TRBV5-1 and TRBV20-1 included, a handful of TRBV segments were more frequent in patients than in controls.

Carried by the TCR beta cDNA libraries were unique molecular identifiers. The yield from roughly 1 to 10 million T cells was 500,000 or so cDNA molecules in total. TCRdb passed the PCR reads through MiXCR, listing each CDR3 protein once. Among hundreds of thousands of distinct CDR3 sequences listed, 25% to 30% were seen once. The source is a girl aged 10 to 17 with multiple sclerosis. This sequence joins TRBV20-1 and TRBJ2-7; no firm D call. Sequenced material: blood. The CDR3 loop reads CGARGTGSSYEQYF. The CDR3 DNA reads TGCGGTGCTAGAGGTACGGGTAGCTCCTACGAGCAGTACTTC.